This TCR beta chain stems from a study of shared clonotypes between healthy human individuals (dated by TCRdb to the early 2020s). With respect to the entire study: Three men and two women, aged 18 to 49 years, made up the cohort. For each donor, three plates each were used for CD4 naive and CD4 memory, two plates were used for CD8 naive, and one plate was used for CD8 memory. Blood TCR repertoires of roughly 5 healthy adults were deeply sequenced to estimate repertoire size and the extent of clonotype sharing between individuals. To increase sequencing depth and limit assay-specific biases, TCR repertoire library preparation and sequencing were carried out by different laboratories using diverse techniques. Each donor's leukapheresis produced roughly between about 0.8 and 10 billion PBMCs. General findings and caveats noted by the study authors: Sampling was restricted to blood, and TCR repertoires in tissue are likely to differ from TCR repertoires in blood. Estimated clonotype richness was generally larger for naive than for memory subsets. Rarefaction of sorted-subset datasets indicated incomplete sequencing despite the large sequencing depth. Compared with non-shared clonotypes, clonotypes shared by all four sorted-subset donors had higher generation probabilities. The genetic and exposure-history diversity represented was limited by the small number of donors. Pairwise subsampling led to the expectation that sequencing depth would affect the degree of clonotype sharing among donors. Roughly 5.2% of naive CD4, around 4% of naive CD8, around 2.3% of memory CD4, and approximately 0.4% of memory CD8 clonotypes were shared across a few donors.

Worth noting for this clone: This clone's antigen is unknown. One base away there is no much larger clone; base qualities are not given.

Donors were healthy HIV-negative adults with no recently reported acute infections or vaccinations. Every donor was a Caucasian adult residing in Nashville, Tennessee, USA. CD4+ T cells were enriched through magnetic negative selection, after which naive cells were positively selected on CD45RA and the remaining negative fraction served as the memory subset. Blood was collected by leukapheresis, and PBMCs were isolated by Ficoll-Histopaque density gradient centrifugation and then cryopreserved in liquid nitrogen vapor phase. Analytical flow cytometry was used to check the purity and quantity of each magnetically sorted T cell population. From each sorted fraction, genomic DNA was isolated and quantified by UV absorbance on a Nanodrop 2000c. V drops 5 bases and J drops 8 bases, leaving 6 bases in between. The CDR3 sequence holds 10 residues, the cysteine and phenylalanine included. Only the CDR3 region is kept as DNA, spanning 30 bases read in frame from base 1. Taken from the germline V gene (reference sequence), the CDR1 and CDR2 loops are GTSNPN and SVGIG.

Using the deep immunoSEQ assay, TCR CDR3 regions were amplified from genomic DNA by multiplex PCR. For each cell subset, the extracted genomic DNA was distributed evenly across all wells of several immunoSEQ 96-well plates, and each plate served as one replicate. For sorted subsets, approximately 190 ng genomic DNA, equal to tens of thousands of T cell genomes, was loaded into each replicate PCR. Purified libraries were quantified with a Qubit 3.0 fluorometer, sized on a Bioanalyzer 2100, and re-quantified with the KAPA Library Quantification kit. Each immunoSEQ 96-well plate was sequenced on its own single-read 150-cycle Illumina NextSeq 550 flow cell. In the original analysis: Because the immunoSEQ output held only junctional sequences and lacked quality scores, the filtering could not match the filtering applied to full-length reads. To assign V/J genes and CDR3, sequences were annotated using PyIR, a Python wrapper for IgBLAST v1.9, with IMGT germline references. Reads were removed for weak V/J assignments (E-value above 1e-6), missing CDR3, stop codons, out-of-frame junctions, or ambiguous translated residues. V3J clonotypes were defined as sequences sharing the same inferred V gene, J gene, and CDR3 amino acid sequence. The percentage overlap between two repertoires was calculated by dividing the number of shared unique clonotypes by the size of the smaller repertoire. Three approaches were used to assess repertoire richness: RTK rarefaction, the Chao1 estimator, and Recon v2.1 estimates of unobserved clonotypes. Generation probabilities were computed with OLGA for all TCRbeta clonotypes obtained by the gDNA method from a handful of donors. The clones in this table, taken by TCRdb from immuneACCESS, are in-frame only. Not every clone is retained; where verified, under half of the shortfall comes from an unresolved V gene, and the cause of the rest is unknown. That table supplies the V and J calls and clone size; D and trimming were determined from the DNA. This sample has 2,500,000 or so clones in its table, and roughly 90% of those were observed once. 0.37% of the sample is in the top ten clones.

Here the chain combines TRBV30 and TRBJ2-2; no D gene can be assigned with confidence. The sequence derives from a man between 18 and 35 years old in good health. Some clones in this sample may be carry-over from other donors' samples. Specimen: naive CD4+ T cells from PBMCs. The cell subset or site tag for this specimen amounts to: CD45RA+ positively selected. The nucleotides are TGTGCCTGGTGGGGAGGGGAGCTGTTTTTT. This translates into CAWWGGELFF.